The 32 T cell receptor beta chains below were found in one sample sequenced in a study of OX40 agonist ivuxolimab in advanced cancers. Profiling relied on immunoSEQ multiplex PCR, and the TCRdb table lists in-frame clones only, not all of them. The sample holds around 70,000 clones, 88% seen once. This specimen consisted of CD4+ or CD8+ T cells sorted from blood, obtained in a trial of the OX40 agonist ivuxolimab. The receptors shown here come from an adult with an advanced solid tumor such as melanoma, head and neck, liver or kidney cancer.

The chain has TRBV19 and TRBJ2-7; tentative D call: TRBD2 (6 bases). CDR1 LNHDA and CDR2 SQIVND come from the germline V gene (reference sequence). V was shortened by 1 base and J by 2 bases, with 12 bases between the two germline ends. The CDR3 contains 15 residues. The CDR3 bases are TGTGCCAGTAGTATAGGCCTAGCGAAGCCCTACGAGCAGTACTTC. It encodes CASSIGLAKPYEQYF.

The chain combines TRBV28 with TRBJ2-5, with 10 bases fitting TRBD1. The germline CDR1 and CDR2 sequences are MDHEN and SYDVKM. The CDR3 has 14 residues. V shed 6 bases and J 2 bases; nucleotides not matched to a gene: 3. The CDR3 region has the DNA TGTGCCAGCAGCCGGGGACAGGGGCAAGAGACCCAGTACTTC. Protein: CASSRGQGQETQYF.

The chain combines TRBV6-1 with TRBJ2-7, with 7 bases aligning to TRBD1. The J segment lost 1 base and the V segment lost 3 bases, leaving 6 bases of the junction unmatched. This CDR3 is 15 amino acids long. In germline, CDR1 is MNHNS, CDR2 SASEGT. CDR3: CASSEQGTASYEQYF. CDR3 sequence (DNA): TGTGCCAGCAGTGAGCAAGGGACAGCTTCCTACGAGCAGTACTTC.

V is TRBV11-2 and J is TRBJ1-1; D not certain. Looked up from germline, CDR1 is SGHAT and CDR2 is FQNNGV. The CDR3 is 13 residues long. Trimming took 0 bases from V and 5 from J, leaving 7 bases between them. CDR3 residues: CASSLEHGTEAFF. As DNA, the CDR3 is TGTGCCAGCAGCTTAGAACACGGAACTGAAGCTTTCTTT.

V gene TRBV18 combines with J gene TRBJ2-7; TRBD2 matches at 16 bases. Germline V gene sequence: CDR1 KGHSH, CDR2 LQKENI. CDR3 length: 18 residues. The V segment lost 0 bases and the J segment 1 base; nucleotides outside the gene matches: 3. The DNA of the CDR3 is TGTGCCAGCTCACCACCGGGACTAGCGGGAGGGACGTCCTACGAGCAGTACTTC. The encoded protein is CASSPPGLAGGTSYEQYF.

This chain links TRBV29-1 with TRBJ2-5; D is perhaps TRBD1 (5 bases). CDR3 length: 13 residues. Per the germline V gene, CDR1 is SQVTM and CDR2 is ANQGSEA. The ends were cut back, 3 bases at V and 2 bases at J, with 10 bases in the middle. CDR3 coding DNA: TGCAGCGTTGATTCGTCAGGGCAAGAGACCCAGTACTTC. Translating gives CSVDSSGQETQYF. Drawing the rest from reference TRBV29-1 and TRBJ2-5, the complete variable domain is SAVISQKPSRDICQRGTSLTIQCQVDSQVTMMFWYRQQPGQSLTLIATANQGSEATYESGFVIDKFPISRPNLTFSTLTVSNMSPEDSSIYLCSVDSSGQETQYFGPGTRLLVL.

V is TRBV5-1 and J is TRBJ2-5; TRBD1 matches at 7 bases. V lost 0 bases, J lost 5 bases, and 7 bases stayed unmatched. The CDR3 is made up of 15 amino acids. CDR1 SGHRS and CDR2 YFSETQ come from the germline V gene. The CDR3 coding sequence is TGCGCCAGCAGCTTGGGGACAGGAAGGGGGGAGACCCAGTACTTC. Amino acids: CASSLGTGRGETQYF. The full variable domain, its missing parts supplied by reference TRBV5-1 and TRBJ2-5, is KAGVTQTPRYLIKTRGQQVTLSCSPISGHRSVSWYQQTPGQGLQFLFEYFSETQRNKGNFPGRFSGRQFSNSRSEMNVSTLELGDSALYLCASSLGTGRGETQYFGPGTRLLVL.

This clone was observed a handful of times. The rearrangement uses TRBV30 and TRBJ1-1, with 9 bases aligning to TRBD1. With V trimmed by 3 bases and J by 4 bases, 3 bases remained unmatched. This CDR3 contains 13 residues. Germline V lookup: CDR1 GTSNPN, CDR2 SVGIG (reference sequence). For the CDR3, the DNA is TGTGCCTGGAGAGGACAGGGGATCACTGAAGCTTTCTTT. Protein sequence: CAWRGQGITEAFF.

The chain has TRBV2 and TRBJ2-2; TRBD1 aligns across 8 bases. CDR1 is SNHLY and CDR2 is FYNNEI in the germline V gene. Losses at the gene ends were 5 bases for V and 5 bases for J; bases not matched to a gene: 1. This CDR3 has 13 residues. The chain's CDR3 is CASSRTGTGELFF. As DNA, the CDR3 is TGTGCCAGCAGTAGGACAGGGACCGGGGAGCTGTTTTTT. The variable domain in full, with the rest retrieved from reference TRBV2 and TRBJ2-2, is EPEVTQTPSHQVTQMGQEVILRCVPISNHLYFYWYRQILGQKVEFLVSFYNNEISEKSEIFDDQFSVERPDGSNFTLKIRSTKLEDSAMYFCASSRTGTGELFFGEGSRLTVL.

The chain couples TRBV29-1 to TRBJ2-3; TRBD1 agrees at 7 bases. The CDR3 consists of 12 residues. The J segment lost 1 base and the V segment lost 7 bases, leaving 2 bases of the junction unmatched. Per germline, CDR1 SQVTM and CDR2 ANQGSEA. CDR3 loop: CSGTGRTDTQYF. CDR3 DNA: TGCAGCGGGACAGGACGCACAGATACGCAGTATTTT.

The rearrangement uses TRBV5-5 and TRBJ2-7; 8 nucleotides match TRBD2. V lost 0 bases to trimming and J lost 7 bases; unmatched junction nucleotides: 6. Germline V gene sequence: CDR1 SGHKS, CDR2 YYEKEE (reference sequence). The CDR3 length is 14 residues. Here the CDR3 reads CASSLALAAGEQYF. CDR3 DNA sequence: TGTGCCAGCAGCTTGGCACTAGCGGCGGGGGAGCAGTACTTC.

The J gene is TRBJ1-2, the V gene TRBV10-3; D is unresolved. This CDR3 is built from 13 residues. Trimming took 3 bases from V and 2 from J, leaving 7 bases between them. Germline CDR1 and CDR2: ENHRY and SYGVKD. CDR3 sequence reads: CAISEGQNYGYTF. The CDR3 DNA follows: TGTGCCATCAGTGAAGGGCAGAACTATGGCTACACCTTC.

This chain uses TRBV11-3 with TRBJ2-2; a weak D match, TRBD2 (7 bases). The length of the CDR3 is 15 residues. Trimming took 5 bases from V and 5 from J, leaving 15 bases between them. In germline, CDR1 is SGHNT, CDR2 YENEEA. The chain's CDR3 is CASSLGLGGTGELFF. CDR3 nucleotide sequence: TGTGCCAGCAGCCTCGGACTAGGGGGGACCGGGGAGCTGTTTTTT.

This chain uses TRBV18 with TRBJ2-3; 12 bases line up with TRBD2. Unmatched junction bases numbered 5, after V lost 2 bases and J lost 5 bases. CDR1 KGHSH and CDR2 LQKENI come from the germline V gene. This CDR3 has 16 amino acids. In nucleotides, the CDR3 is TGTGCCAGCTCACCAAAGACTAGCGGGGGCAAAGATACGCAGTATTTT. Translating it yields CASSPKTSGGKDTQYF.

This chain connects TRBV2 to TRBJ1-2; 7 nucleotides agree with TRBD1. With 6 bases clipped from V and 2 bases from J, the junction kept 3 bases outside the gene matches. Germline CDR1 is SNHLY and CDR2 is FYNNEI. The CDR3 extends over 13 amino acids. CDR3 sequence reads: CASRATGNYGYTF. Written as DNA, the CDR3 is TGTGCCAGCAGGGCGACAGGGAACTATGGCTACACCTTC.

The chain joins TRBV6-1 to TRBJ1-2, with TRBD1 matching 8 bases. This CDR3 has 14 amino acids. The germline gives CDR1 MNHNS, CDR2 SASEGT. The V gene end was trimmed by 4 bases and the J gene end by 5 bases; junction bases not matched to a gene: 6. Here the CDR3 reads CASSVTGTGYGYTF. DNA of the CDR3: TGTGCCAGCAGTGTCACCGGGACAGGTTATGGCTACACCTTC.

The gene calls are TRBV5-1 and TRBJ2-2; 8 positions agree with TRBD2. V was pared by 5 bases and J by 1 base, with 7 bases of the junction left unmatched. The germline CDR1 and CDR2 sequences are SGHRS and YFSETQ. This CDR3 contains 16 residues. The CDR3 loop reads CASSPQTSVNTGELFF. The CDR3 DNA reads TGCGCCAGCAGTCCTCAGACTAGCGTGAACACCGGGGAGCTGTTTTTT.

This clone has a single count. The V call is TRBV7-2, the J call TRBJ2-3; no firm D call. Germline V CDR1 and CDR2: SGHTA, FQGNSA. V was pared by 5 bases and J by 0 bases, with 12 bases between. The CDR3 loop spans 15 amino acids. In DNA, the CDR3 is TGTGCCAGCAGCCTCCGTGGCAGTAGCACAGATACGCAGTATTTT. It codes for CASSLRGSSTDTQYF.

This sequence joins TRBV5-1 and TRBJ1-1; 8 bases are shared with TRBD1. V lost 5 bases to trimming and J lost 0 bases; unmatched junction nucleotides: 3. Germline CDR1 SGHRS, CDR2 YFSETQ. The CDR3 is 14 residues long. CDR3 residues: CASREGQVNTEAFF. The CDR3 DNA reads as TGCGCCAGCAGGGAGGGACAGGTGAACACTGAAGCTTTCTTT. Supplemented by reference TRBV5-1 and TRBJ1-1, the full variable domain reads KAGVTQTPRYLIKTRGQQVTLSCSPISGHRSVSWYQQTPGQGLQFLFEYFSETQRNKGNFPGRFSGRQFSNSRSEMNVSTLELGDSALYLCASREGQVNTEAFFGQGTRLTVV.

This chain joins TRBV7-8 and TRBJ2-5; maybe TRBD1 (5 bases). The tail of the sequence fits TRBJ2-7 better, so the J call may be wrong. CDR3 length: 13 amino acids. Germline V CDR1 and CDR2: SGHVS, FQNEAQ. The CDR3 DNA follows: TGTGCCAGCAGACTAACAGGCGCCTACGAGCAGTACTTC. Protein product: CASRLTGAYEQYF.

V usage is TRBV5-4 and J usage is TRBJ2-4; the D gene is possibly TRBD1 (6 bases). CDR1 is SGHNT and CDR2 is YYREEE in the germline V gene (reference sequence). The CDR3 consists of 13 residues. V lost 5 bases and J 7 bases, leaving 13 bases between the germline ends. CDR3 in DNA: TGTGCCAGCAGTGCAGGGGTAAAGAACATTCAGTACTTC. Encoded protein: CASSAGVKNIQYF.

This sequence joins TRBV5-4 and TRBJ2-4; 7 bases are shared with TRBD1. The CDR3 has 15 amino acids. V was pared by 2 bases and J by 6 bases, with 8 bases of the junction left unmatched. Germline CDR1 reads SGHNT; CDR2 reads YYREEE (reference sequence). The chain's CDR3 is CASSLDRVAGNIQYF. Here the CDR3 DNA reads TGTGCCAGCAGCTTAGACAGGGTGGCGGGAAACATTCAGTACTTC. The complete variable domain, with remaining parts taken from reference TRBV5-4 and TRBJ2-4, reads ETGVTQSPTHLIKTRGQQVTLRCSSQSGHNTVSWYQQALGQGPQFIFQYYREEENGRGNFPPRFSGLQFPNYSSELNVNALELDDSALYLCASSLDRVAGNIQYFGAGTRLSVL.

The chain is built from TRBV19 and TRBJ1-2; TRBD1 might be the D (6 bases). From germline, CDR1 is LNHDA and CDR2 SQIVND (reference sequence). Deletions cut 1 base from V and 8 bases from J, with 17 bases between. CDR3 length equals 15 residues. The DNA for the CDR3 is TGTGCCAGTAGTATAGTTGCTGGAGGGGGTGGCGGCTACACCTTC. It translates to CASSIVAGGGGGYTF.

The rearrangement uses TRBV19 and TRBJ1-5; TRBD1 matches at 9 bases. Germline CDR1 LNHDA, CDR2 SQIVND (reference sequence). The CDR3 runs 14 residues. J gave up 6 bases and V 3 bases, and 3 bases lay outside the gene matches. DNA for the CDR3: TGTGCCAGTAGTATGGGGACAGGGAGTCAGCCCCAGCATTTT. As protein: CASSMGTGSQPQHF.

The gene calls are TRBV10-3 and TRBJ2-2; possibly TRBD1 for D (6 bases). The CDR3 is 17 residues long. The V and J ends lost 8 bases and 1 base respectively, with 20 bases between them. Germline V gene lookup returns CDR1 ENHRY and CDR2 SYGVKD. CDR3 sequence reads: CAIGDRSRPVNTGELFF. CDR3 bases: TGTGCCATCGGCGACAGGAGCCGTCCCGTGAACACCGGGGAGCTGTTTTTT.

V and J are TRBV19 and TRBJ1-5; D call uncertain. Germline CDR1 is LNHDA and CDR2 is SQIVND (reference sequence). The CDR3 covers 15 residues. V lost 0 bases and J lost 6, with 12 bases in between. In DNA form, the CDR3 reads TGTGCCAGTAGTATAGAAGGCGCAGGCGCTCAGCCCCAGCATTTT. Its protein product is CASSIEGAGAQPQHF.

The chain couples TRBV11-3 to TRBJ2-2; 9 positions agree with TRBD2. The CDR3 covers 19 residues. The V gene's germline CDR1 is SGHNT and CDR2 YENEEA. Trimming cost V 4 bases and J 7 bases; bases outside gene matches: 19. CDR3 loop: CASSSMPLAGGPLGGELFF. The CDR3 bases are TGTGCCAGCAGCTCCATGCCCCTTGCGGGAGGGCCGTTGGGCGGGGAGCTGTTTTTT.

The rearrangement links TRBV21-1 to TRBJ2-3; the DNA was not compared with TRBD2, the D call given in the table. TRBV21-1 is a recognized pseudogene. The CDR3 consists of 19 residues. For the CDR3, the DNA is TGTGCCAGCAGCTTCCCCCCCGGGACTAGCGGGGCAAGCACAGATACGCAGTATTTT. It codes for CASSFPPGTSGASTDTQYF.

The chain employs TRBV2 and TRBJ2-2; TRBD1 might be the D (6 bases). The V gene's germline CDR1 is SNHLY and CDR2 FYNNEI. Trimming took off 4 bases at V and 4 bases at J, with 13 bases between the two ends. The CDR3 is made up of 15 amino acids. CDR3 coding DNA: TGTGCCAGCAGTGTTGGCAGGGGTAGCACCGGGGAGCTGTTTTTT. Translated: CASSVGRGSTGELFF.

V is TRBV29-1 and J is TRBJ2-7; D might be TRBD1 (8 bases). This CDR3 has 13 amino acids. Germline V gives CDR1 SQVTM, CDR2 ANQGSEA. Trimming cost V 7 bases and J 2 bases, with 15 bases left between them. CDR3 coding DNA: TGCAGCGCGGGGGGACAGGCAACCTACGAGCAGTACTTC. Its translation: CSAGGQATYEQYF.

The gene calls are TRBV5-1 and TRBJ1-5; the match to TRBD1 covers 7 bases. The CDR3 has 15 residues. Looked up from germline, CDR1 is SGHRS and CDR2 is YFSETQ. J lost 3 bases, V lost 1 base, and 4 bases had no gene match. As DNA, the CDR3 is TGCGCCAGCAGCTTGATGGGACAGTACAATCAGCCCCAGCATTTT. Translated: CASSLMGQYNQPQHF. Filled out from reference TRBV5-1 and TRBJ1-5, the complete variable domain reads KAGVTQTPRYLIKTRGQQVTLSCSPISGHRSVSWYQQTPGQGLQFLFEYFSETQRNKGNFPGRFSGRQFSNSRSEMNVSTLELGDSALYLCASSLMGQYNQPQHFGDGTRLSIL.

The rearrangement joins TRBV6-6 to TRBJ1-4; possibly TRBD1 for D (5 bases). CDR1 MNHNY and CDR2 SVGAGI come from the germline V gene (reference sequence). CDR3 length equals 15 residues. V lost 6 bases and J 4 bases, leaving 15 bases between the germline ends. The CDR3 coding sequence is TGTGCCAGCAGATCCGACAGAATCGGTAATGAAAAACTGTTTTTT. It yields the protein CASRSDRIGNEKLFF.